Listed below are T cell receptor beta chains from one sample, sequenced in a study of OX40 agonist ivuxolimab in advanced cancers. Repertoires were generated with immunoSEQ multiplex PCR, while TCRdb's copy carries only in-frame clones and drops some. Of 37,000 or so clones detected, approximately 86% appear once; the ten largest clones hold roughly 2.3%. Specimen: CD4+ or CD8+ T cells sorted from blood, collected in a trial of the OX40 agonist ivuxolimab. Receptors were obtained from an adult with an advanced solid tumor such as melanoma, head and neck, liver or kidney cancer. The CDR3 runs from the conserved cysteine through the conserved F or W. A D gene is named only where the DNA matches it firmly. Some rows mark clone size as missing; the rest say once, few, many or name a class of expanded clone.

V gene: TRBV7-2; D gene: NA; J gene: TRBJ1-6; clone size: few; CDR3 DNA: TGTGCCAGCAGCCCGTATAATTCACCCCTCCACTTT; CDR3 protein: CASSPYNSPLHF
V gene: TRBV4-1; D gene: NA; J gene: TRBJ1-5; clone size: medium-sized; CDR3 DNA: TGCGCCAGCAGCCAAGCTCGGGGTGGGAGCAATCAGCCCCAGCATTTT; CDR3 protein: CASSQARGGSNQPQHF
V gene: TRBV4-2; D gene: TRBD1; J gene: TRBJ2-1; clone size: NA; CDR3 DNA: TGTGCCAGCAGCCAAGAAAGGACAGGGGGCGTTGAGCAGTTCTTC; CDR3 protein: CASSQERTGGVEQFF
V gene: TRBV19; D gene: NA; J gene: TRBJ1-1; clone size: NA; CDR3 DNA: TGTGCCAGTCAGGACCTGAACACTGAAGCTTTCTTT; CDR3 protein: CASQDLNTEAFF
V gene: TRBV6-1; D gene: NA; J gene: TRBJ2-7; clone size: NA; CDR3 DNA: TGTGCCAGCAGTGGTCCGGAATCCTACGAGCAGTACTTC; CDR3 protein: CASSGPESYEQYF
V gene: TRBV11-1; D gene: NA; J gene: TRBJ1-2; clone size: NA; CDR3 DNA: TGTGCCAGCAGCCCCGCAGGGACCTCTTCTGGCTACACCTTC; CDR3 protein: CASSPAGTSSGYTF
V gene: TRBV9; D gene: TRBD1; J gene: TRBJ2-5; clone size: NA; CDR3 DNA: TGTGCCAGCAGCGTGGCCACCGGGACAGGTCAAGAGACCCAGTACTTC; CDR3 protein: CASSVATGTGQETQYF
V gene: TRBV7-3; D gene: NA; J gene: TRBJ1-1; clone size: NA; CDR3 DNA: TGTGCCAGCAGCTTGGGACAGAACACTGAAGCTTTCTTT; CDR3 protein: CASSLGQNTEAFF
V gene: TRBV6-1; D gene: TRBD2; J gene: TRBJ2-5; clone size: NA; CDR3 DNA: TGTGCCAGCAGGGATGGGACTAGCGAGGGGCAGACCCAGTACTTC; CDR3 protein: CASRDGTSEGQTQYF
V gene: TRBV11-2; D gene: NA; J gene: TRBJ1-1; clone size: once; CDR3 DNA: TGTGCCAGCAGCTTAGACAGGAACACTGAAGCTTTCTTT; CDR3 protein: CASSLDRNTEAFF
V gene: TRBV6-5; D gene: TRBD1; J gene: TRBJ2-7; clone size: NA; CDR3 DNA: TGTGCCAGCAGTTACTCCAGGACAGGACCCTACGAGCAGTACTTC; CDR3 protein: CASSYSRTGPYEQYF
V gene: TRBV5-1; D gene: TRBD2; J gene: TRBJ2-3; clone size: NA; CDR3 DNA: TGCGCCAGCAGCTATGGGGGGACTAGGGACACAGATACGCAGTATTTT; CDR3 protein: CASSYGGTRDTDTQYF
V gene: TRBV10-3; D gene: TRBD1; J gene: TRBJ2-7; clone size: once; CDR3 DNA: TGTGCCATCAGTGAGGCGACAGGGACACTATCCTACGAGCAGTACTTC; CDR3 protein: CAISEATGTLSYEQYF
V gene: TRBV6-1; D gene: TRBD1; J gene: TRBJ1-5; clone size: NA; CDR3 DNA: TGTGCCAGCAGCGGGACAGCCAATCAGCCCCAGCATTTT; CDR3 protein: CASSGTANQPQHF
V gene: TRBV6-1; D gene: TRBD2; J gene: TRBJ2-1; clone size: NA; CDR3 DNA: TGTGCCAGCAGTGGTCGGACGGGGGGCTCCTACAATGAGCAGTTCTTC; CDR3 protein: CASSGRTGGSYNEQFF
V gene: TRBV5-6; D gene: TRBD1; J gene: TRBJ1-1; clone size: NA; CDR3 DNA: TGTGCCAGCAGCACTAACAGGGGCACTGAAGCTTTCTTT; CDR3 protein: CASSTNRGTEAFF
V gene: TRBV19; D gene: NA; J gene: TRBJ2-7; clone size: NA; CDR3 DNA: TGTGCCAGTAGTATAGGGTGGACAGCCTACGAGCAGTACTTC; CDR3 protein: CASSIGWTAYEQYF
V gene: TRBV7-8; D gene: TRBD1; J gene: TRBJ1-2; clone size: NA; CDR3 DNA: TGTGCCAGCAGCGTACAACAGGGGGCTAACTATGGCTACACCTTC; CDR3 protein: CASSVQQGANYGYTF
V gene: TRBV9; D gene: NA; J gene: TRBJ1-1; clone size: NA; CDR3 DNA: TGTGCCAGCAGCCCTCGGAGCGGGGGAGACACTGAAGCTTTCTTT; CDR3 protein: CASSPRSGGDTEAFF
V gene: TRBV6-1; D gene: NA; J gene: TRBJ2-7; clone size: once; CDR3 DNA: TGTGCCAGCATGCAACGCGGACCCTACGAGCAGTACTTC; CDR3 protein: CASMQRGPYEQYF
V gene: TRBV28; D gene: TRBD1; J gene: TRBJ2-7; clone size: NA; CDR3 DNA: TGTGCCAGCAGTAGGACAGGGGGCTACGAGCAGTACTTC; CDR3 protein: CASSRTGGYEQYF
V gene: TRBV30; D gene: TRBD1; J gene: TRBJ2-7; clone size: NA; CDR3 DNA: TGTGCCTCTCGACAGGGGAGCTCCTACGAGCAGTACTTC; CDR3 protein: CASRQGSSYEQYF
V gene: TRBV6-5; D gene: NA; J gene: TRBJ1-1; clone size: NA; CDR3 DNA: TGTGCCAGTTGGGAGGGAAACACTGAAGCTTTCTTT; CDR3 protein: CASWEGNTEAFF
V gene: TRBV5-1; D gene: NA; J gene: TRBJ1-1; clone size: NA; CDR3 DNA: TGCGCCAGCAGCTCTGGACAGTACACTGAAGCTTTCTTT; CDR3 protein: CASSSGQYTEAFF
V gene: TRBV30; D gene: NA; J gene: TRBJ1-5; clone size: NA; CDR3 DNA: TGTGCCTGGAGTCGACTCGGGCCGGACAATCAGCCCCAGCATTTT; CDR3 protein: CAWSRLGPDNQPQHF
V gene: TRBV11-2; D gene: NA; J gene: TRBJ2-1; clone size: NA; CDR3 DNA: TGTGCCAGCAGCTTAGAGGCATACTCCTACAATGAGCAGTTCTTC; CDR3 protein: CASSLEAYSYNEQFF
V gene: TRBV6-5; D gene: TRBD2; J gene: TRBJ2-4; clone size: NA; CDR3 DNA: TGTGCCAGCAGTTACTCCGCTAGCGGGGGGAAAAACATTCAGTACTTC; CDR3 protein: CASSYSASGGKNIQYF
V gene: TRBV7-3; D gene: NA; J gene: TRBJ2-7; clone size: NA; CDR3 DNA: TGTGCCAGCAGCTTAGTTAGGCGGCAGACCTCCTACGAGCAGTACTTC; CDR3 protein: CASSLVRRQTSYEQYF
V gene: TRBV7-8; D gene: NA; J gene: TRBJ1-1; clone size: once; CDR3 DNA: TGTGCCAGCAGCTTTGACCCCGTCCAGACTTTCTTT; CDR3 protein: CASSFDPVQTFF
V gene: TRBV13; D gene: TRBD1; J gene: TRBJ2-2; clone size: NA; CDR3 DNA: TGTGCCAGCAGCCGCGACAGGGTCCCCGGGGAGCTGTTTTTT; CDR3 protein: CASSRDRVPGELFF
V gene: TRBV7-2; D gene: NA; J gene: TRBJ2-7; clone size: NA; CDR3 DNA: TGTGCCAGCAGCTTAGGGGCAGGGCTTGAGCAGTACTTC; CDR3 protein: CASSLGAGLEQYF
V gene: TRBV5-4; D gene: TRBD1; J gene: TRBJ2-2; clone size: NA; CDR3 DNA: TGTGCCAGCAGGCTACAGGGGGTAAACACCGGGGAGCTGTTTTTT; CDR3 protein: CASRLQGVNTGELFF
V gene: TRBV19; D gene: NA; J gene: TRBJ1-2; clone size: NA; CDR3 DNA: TGTGCCAGTAGGAATACAGGCTATGGCTACACCTTC; CDR3 protein: CASRNTGYGYTF
V gene: TRBV18; D gene: TRBD1; J gene: TRBJ1-1; clone size: NA; CDR3 DNA: TGTGCCAGCTCGGCGGGACAGGGACGCCTTATGAACACTGAAGCTTTCTTT; CDR3 protein: CASSAGQGRLMNTEAFF
V gene: TRBV9; D gene: NA; J gene: TRBJ1-5; clone size: NA; CDR3 DNA: TGTGCCAGCAGCGTGGGGGGAAGTGGGCAGCCCCAGCATTTT; CDR3 protein: CASSVGGSGQPQHF
V gene: TRBV6-5; D gene: NA; J gene: TRBJ1-3; clone size: NA; CDR3 DNA: TGTGCCAGCAGCCCCCCGGGGAGAATTGCAAACACCATATATTTT; CDR3 protein: CASSPPGRIANTIYF
V gene: TRBV7-9; D gene: NA; J gene: TRBJ2-7; clone size: NA; CDR3 DNA: TGTGCCAGCAGCTCCCCGACCGTGTACGAGCAGTACTTC; CDR3 protein: CASSSPTVYEQYF
V gene: TRBV7-9; D gene: NA; J gene: TRBJ2-1; clone size: NA; CDR3 DNA: TGTGCCAGCAGCTTCGCACTAGCTAACAATGAGCAGTTCTTC; CDR3 protein: CASSFALANNEQFF
V gene: TRBV12-1; D gene: NA; J gene: TRBJ1-2; clone size: NA; CDR3 DNA: TGTGCCAGCAGTCCCGACGATGCGGGGCAGGGTTGGGATGGCTACACCTTC; CDR3 protein: CASSPDDAGQGWDGYTF
V gene: TRBV11-2; D gene: NA; J gene: TRBJ2-1; clone size: once; CDR3 DNA: TGTGCCAGCAGCTTAGAGGCTAGTGGCCATGAGCAGTTCTTC; CDR3 protein: CASSLEASGHEQFF
V gene: TRBV18; D gene: NA; J gene: TRBJ2-2; clone size: NA; CDR3 DNA: TGTGCCAGCTCACAGGAGAACACCGGGGAGCTGTTTTTT; CDR3 protein: CASSQENTGELFF
V gene: TRBV5-8; D gene: TRBD1; J gene: TRBJ1-1; clone size: NA; CDR3 DNA: TGTGCCAGCAGCTTGCTAGGGACAGCCAAAAGCACTGAAGCTTTCTTT; CDR3 protein: CASSLLGTAKSTEAFF
V gene: TRBV6-1; D gene: NA; J gene: TRBJ1-6; clone size: NA; CDR3 DNA: TGTGCCAGCAGTGAATTTGGTGGTTCACCCCTCCACTTT; CDR3 protein: CASSEFGGSPLHF
V gene: TRBV7-2; D gene: NA; J gene: TRBJ1-4; clone size: NA; CDR3 DNA: TGTGCCAGCAGCTTAGTTAGACAGTCCGGACTGTTTTTT; CDR3 protein: CASSLVRQSGLFF
V gene: TRBV6-5; D gene: TRBD1; J gene: TRBJ2-7; clone size: NA; CDR3 DNA: TGTGCCAGCAGAACCGGGACAGCTAGTTCCTACGAGCAGTACTTC; CDR3 protein: CASRTGTASSYEQYF
V gene: TRBV15; D gene: NA; J gene: TRBJ1-3; clone size: NA; CDR3 DNA: TGTGCCACCAGCAGTAAACAGGTCCCTCTGCCAAACACCATATATTTT; CDR3 protein: CATSSKQVPLPNTIYF
V gene: TRBV10-3; D gene: TRBD1; J gene: TRBJ2-5; clone size: NA; CDR3 DNA: TGTGCCATCAGCGGCGGGACAGGGCAAGAGACCCAGTACTTC; CDR3 protein: CAISGGTGQETQYF
V gene: TRBV5-1; D gene: NA; J gene: TRBJ2-7; clone size: NA; CDR3 DNA: TGCGCCAGCAGCTTGGGGTATCTGTATAGTACCGGCCACGCGTACTTC; CDR3 protein: CASSLGYLYSTGHAYF
V gene: TRBV5-1; D gene: NA; J gene: TRBJ2-2; clone size: few; CDR3 DNA: TGCGCCAGCAGCTTGGGCCGACTGAACACCGGGGAGCTGTTTTTT; CDR3 protein: CASSLGRLNTGELFF
V gene: TRBV5-5; D gene: NA; J gene: TRBJ1-3; clone size: NA; CDR3 DNA: TGTGCCAGCAGCCTAGGTTCGGGCAGTGGGGTTGGAAACACCATATATTTT; CDR3 protein: CASSLGSGSGVGNTIYF
V gene: TRBV30; D gene: TRBD1; J gene: TRBJ2-5; clone size: NA; CDR3 DNA: TGTGCCTGGAGCGGTGGACAGGTACAAGAGACCCAGTACTTC; CDR3 protein: CAWSGGQVQETQYF